One and the same sample provided the 32 T cell receptor beta chains below, sequenced in a study of human T cells and chemical hapten exposure. Time point indicated: patch test 1, 2 weeks after DPC sensitization. The treatment here: therapeutic diphenylcyclopropenone sensitization with weekly scalp DPC. TCRdb re-called the RACE reads through MiXCR, storing one row per CDR3 protein. Here the sample spans approximately 90,000 distinct CDR3 sequences, 12% being singletons. Material: whole blood, obtained in connection with sensitization to the hapten diphenylcyclopropenone (DPC). The receptors were gathered from a woman between 35 and 50 years old with alopecia areata. Some clones in this sample may be carry-over from other donors' samples.

The chain employs TRBV18 and TRBJ2-7; TRBD1 aligns across 8 bases. Germline loops: CDR1 KGHSH, CDR2 LQKENI. The CDR3 covers 14 residues. V was pared by 3 bases and J by 3 bases, with 4 bases of the junction left unmatched. The CDR3, as DNA: TGTGCCAGCTCACCCCAGGGGGCGGTCTACGAGCAGTACTTC. Its translation: CASSPQGAVYEQYF.

This clonotype was picked up a small number of times. The gene calls are TRBV27 and TRBJ2-2; D remains ambiguous. The CDR3 is made up of 14 amino acids. Trimming shortened V by 7 bases and J by 1 base, and 10 bases separated the two germline ends. Germline V gene lookup returns CDR1 MNHEY and CDR2 SMNVEV (reference sequence). The CDR3 reads CASTDYENTGELFF. CDR3 coding DNA: TGTGCCAGCACCGATTATGAGAACACCGGGGAGCTGTTTTTT.

This clonotype showed up many times. V gene TRBV25-1 combines with J gene TRBJ2-7; no reliable D call. CDR1 is MGHDK and CDR2 is SYGVNS in the germline V gene. With 1 base removed from V and 2 bases from J, the gap between germline ends came to 12 bases. The CDR3 has 15 residues. The CDR3 nucleotides are TGTGCCAGCAGTGAATTGATGACTCCTCCCTACGAGCAGTACTTC. The encoded protein is CASSELMTPPYEQYF.

This clonotype was seen only a few times. CDR3 protein: CASRYVTGASGELFF. CDR3 in DNA: TGCGCCAGCAGATACGTAACGGGAGCCAGCGGGGAGCTGTTTTTT. The chain uses TRBV5-1 and TRBJ2-2; tentatively, D is TRBD2 (6 bases). The CDR3 is 15 amino acids. Germline loops: CDR1 SGHRS, CDR2 YFSETQ. Trimming took 5 bases from V and 7 from J, leaving 18 bases between them. Complete variable domain (other parts from reference TRBV5-1 and TRBJ2-2): KAGVTQTPRYLIKTRGQQVTLSCSPISGHRSVSWYQQTPGQGLQFLFEYFSETQRNKGNFPGRFSGRQFSNSRSEMNVSTLELGDSALYLCASRYVTGASGELFFGEGSRLTVL.

The chain is built from TRBV20-1 and TRBJ2-7; tentatively, D is TRBD1 or TRBD2 (6 bases each). V was cut by 1 base and J by 4 bases, with 11 bases left in between. The CDR3 spans 13 residues. Per the germline V gene, CDR1 is DFQATT and CDR2 is SNEGSKA (reference sequence). CDR3 coding DNA: TGCAGTGCTAGAGGGGGGGCCCTTTACGAGCAGTACTTC. It encodes CSARGGALYEQYF.

This chain connects TRBV28 to TRBJ1-1; D is uncertain. V lost 2 bases to trimming and J lost 1 base, with 5 bases between them. Germline CDR1 reads MDHEN; CDR2 reads SYDVKM. This CDR3 region has 13 residues. The CDR3 region has the DNA TGTGCCAGCAGTTTACCCCAGAACACTGAAGCTTTCTTT. Translation: CASSLPQNTEAFF.

The rearrangement uses TRBV5-1 and TRBJ2-7; 8 nucleotides line up with TRBD1. V lost 0 bases to trimming and J lost 5 bases; unmatched junction nucleotides: 7. Germline CDR1 and CDR2: SGHRS and YFSETQ. This CDR3 spans 15 amino acids. The CDR3 here is CASSLEQGALNEQYF. The CDR3 DNA reads as TGCGCCAGCAGCTTGGAGCAGGGGGCGCTGAACGAGCAGTACTTC.

This clonotype was detected a few times. The chain uses TRBV29-1 and TRBJ2-5; D gene uncertain. Germline assignment: CDR1 SQVTM and CDR2 ANQGSEA. This CDR3 is 16 amino acids long. Trimming stripped 3 bases from V and 3 bases from J, with 20 bases between. CDR3 DNA sequence: TGCAGCGTTGATGGTTTGGCGCACGGCACGGAAGAGACCCAGTACTTC. Protein product: CSVDGLAHGTEETQYF.

The rearrangement joins TRBV3-1 to TRBJ1-2; tentative D call: TRBD1 (5 bases). V shed 8 bases and J shed 6 bases, with 19 bases lying between them. Germline CDR1 and CDR2: LGHDT and YNNKEL (reference sequence). This CDR3 comprises 14 residues. The CDR3 bases are TGTGCCAGCCGAACCTTTTCAGGGTCCAATGGCTACACCTTC. This codes for CASRTFSGSNGYTF.

V gene TRBV12-3 or TRBV12-4 combines with J gene TRBJ2-1, with 10 bases that match TRBD2. The CDR3 is 16 amino acids. V was clipped by 7 bases and J by 10 bases; unmatched bases: 16. The CDR3 DNA sequence: TGTGCCAGCACTCCACGCCCCTCTAGCGGGAGATACGAGCAGTTCTTC. Its translation: CASTPRPSSGRYEQFF.

The V call is TRBV3-1, the J call TRBJ2-1, with 11 positions matching TRBD2. The CDR3 covers 18 residues. Germline V gene sequence: CDR1 LGHDT, CDR2 YNNKEL (reference sequence). J lost 8 bases, V lost 3 bases, and 15 bases had no gene match. The CDR3 is CASSQYRYGLAGGHEQFF. CDR3 nucleotides: TGTGCCAGCAGCCAGTACAGGTATGGCCTAGCGGGAGGCCATGAGCAGTTCTTC.

CDR3 region: CASRGGTQGEQFF. CDR3 sequence (DNA): TGTGCCAGCAGGGGTGGGACCCAAGGTGAGCAGTTCTTC. This chain links TRBV2 with TRBJ2-1; D is tentatively TRBD1 or TRBD2 (5 bases each). This CDR3 comprises 13 residues. From germline, CDR1 is SNHLY and CDR2 FYNNEI. V gave up 6 bases and J gave up 9 bases, with 15 bases separating them.

The table lists this clonotype with a few counts. V gene TRBV18 combines with J gene TRBJ1-3; TRBD1 aligns across 7 bases. The CDR3 has 16 residues. The germline V gene encodes CDR1 KGHSH and CDR2 LQKENI. Trimming took 2 bases from V and 0 from J; bases not matched to a gene: 4. The CDR3 bases are TGTGCCAGCTCACCAGAGGACAGGACCTCTGGAAACACCATATATTTT. Its translation: CASSPEDRTSGNTIYF.

This clonotype was seen at least ten times. The V and J genes are TRBV28 and TRBJ2-1; 9 nucleotides match TRBD2. Germline V gene data show CDR1 as MDHEN and CDR2 as SYDVKM. There are 14 residues in the CDR3. Losses at the gene ends were 3 bases for V and 8 bases for J; bases not matched to a gene: 5. The CDR3 is CASSFAGGYHEQFF. The CDR3 DNA is TGTGCCAGCAGTTTCGCGGGAGGGTATCATGAGCAGTTCTTC.

In this sample, this clonotype turned up many times. The rearrangement joins TRBV27 to TRBJ2-1, with D unresolved. The germline V gene has CDR1 MNHEY and CDR2 SMNVEV (reference sequence). V lost 7 bases to trimming and J lost 0 bases, with 16 bases between them. CDR3 length: 16 residues. The chain's CDR3 is CASTLSARNSYNEQFF. The DNA for the CDR3 is TGTGCCAGCACCCTATCCGCGCGCAACTCCTACAATGAGCAGTTCTTC.

Only a few counts were recorded for this clonotype. The chain recombines TRBV29-1 with TRBJ2-5, with 14 bases aligning to TRBD2. CDR3 length: 16 residues. Trimming cost V 3 bases and J 1 base; bases outside gene matches: 4. Germline loops: CDR1 SQVTM, CDR2 ANQGSEA. The chain's CDR3 is CSVDPTSGRGQETQYF. The CDR3, as DNA: TGCAGCGTTGACCCGACTAGCGGGAGGGGCCAAGAGACCCAGTACTTC.

This clonotype turned up a few times. The chain combines TRBV5-1 with TRBJ2-5; D ambiguous. The CDR3 has 16 residues. CDR1 and CDR2 (germline): SGHRS, YFSETQ. Trimming pared 0 bases from V and 5 bases from J, leaving 17 bases between. CDR3 nucleotides: TGCGCCAGCAGCTTGGCCCCAGTACCGGGTTCGGAGACCCAGTACTTC. Translation gives CASSLAPVPGSETQYF.

This clonotype was observed a few times. The genes are TRBV20-1 and TRBJ1-1, with D possibly matching TRBD1 (5 bases). The CDR3 length is 14 residues. In germline, CDR1 is DFQATT, CDR2 SNEGSKA (reference sequence). Deletions cut 0 bases from V and 8 bases from J, with 16 bases between. CDR3 DNA: TGCAGTGCTAGAGATTATTCCGGGGACGGGGAAGCTTTCTTT. Its translation: CSARDYSGDGEAFF.

This clonotype was seen only a few times. The chain couples TRBV4-1 to TRBJ2-7, with D perhaps matching TRBD1 (6 bases). Trimming took off 2 bases at V and 7 bases at J, with 18 bases between the two ends. Per germline, CDR1 MGHRA and CDR2 YSYEKL. This CDR3 region has 15 residues. CDR3 DNA: TGCGCCAGCAGCCAATCCCCCCAGGGGATGAGGGAGCAGTACTTC. It encodes CASSQSPQGMREQYF.

This clonotype was recorded a few times. The rearrangement joins TRBV20-1 to TRBJ2-5; 8 bases are a match to TRBD1. In germline, CDR1 is DFQATT, CDR2 SNEGSKA (reference sequence). Germline trimming cut 3 bases from V and 5 bases from J; bases unmatched to any gene: 8. The CDR3 is 14 residues long. CDR3 sequence reads: CSARIGTGWETQYF. CDR3 DNA: TGCAGTGCTAGGATCGGGACAGGATGGGAGACCCAGTACTTC.

In this sample, this clonotype turned up many times. CDR3 DNA: TGTGCCAGCAGCTTATCTAGCGGGACTTACAATGAGCAGTTCTTC. It is translated as CASSLSSGTYNEQFF. V and J are TRBV7-2 and TRBJ2-1; 9 bases align to TRBD2. The ends lost 2 bases at V and 4 bases at J; junction bases unmatched: 3. The CDR3 sequence is 15 residues long. In germline, CDR1 is SGHTA, CDR2 FQGNSA.

This clonotype has at least ten counts. This chain connects TRBV6-2 or TRBV6-3 to TRBJ2-4; possible D gene TRBD1, 7 bases. V lost 5 bases and J 0 bases, leaving 17 bases between the germline ends. The CDR3 extends over 17 amino acids. Per the germline V gene, CDR1 is MNHEY and CDR2 is SVGEGT. In nucleotides, the CDR3 is TGTGCCAGCAGTCAGGGGGAGGTTTACCTAGCCAAAAACATTCAGTACTTC. It translates to CASSQGEVYLAKNIQYF.

This clonotype was seen repeatedly, ten times or more. This rearrangement joins TRBV7-2 to TRBJ2-3, with 7 bases fitting TRBD2. Germline CDR1 and CDR2: SGHTA and FQGNSA. The CDR3 is 15 residues long. V lost 3 bases to trimming and J lost 6 bases; unmatched junction nucleotides: 9. CDR3 coding DNA: TGTGCCAGCAGCTTTAGCGGGTTCAGAGCGGATACGCAGTATTTT. This gives the protein CASSFSGFRADTQYF.

This clonotype was seen at least ten times. The chain joins TRBV18 to TRBJ1-2; D perhaps matches TRBD1 (6 bases). The germline V and J ends were trimmed by 4 bases and 2 bases, with 14 bases remaining between them. The CDR3 totals 15 residues. Germline lookup yields CDR1 KGHSH and CDR2 LQKENI. In DNA form, the CDR3 reads TGTGCCAGCTCACTTAACAGGGCTGTGAACTATGGCTACACCTTC. Amino acids: CASSLNRAVNYGYTF.

This clonotype was observed many times. Written as DNA, the CDR3 is TGTGCCAGCAGCTTAGGTTCGGGGATGAATTCACCCCTCCACTTT. Translating gives CASSLGSGMNSPLHF. The chain employs TRBV7-3 and TRBJ1-6; D gene unclear. V gave up 2 bases and J gave up 7 bases, with 12 bases separating them. The germline V gene has CDR1 SGHTA and CDR2 FQGTGA. The CDR3 consists of 15 residues.

This clonotype occurred many times. CDR3 amino acids: CASSYESRDEKLFF. The CDR3 region has the DNA TGTGCCAGCAGTTACGAGTCTAGGGATGAAAAACTGTTTTTT. The V gene is TRBV6-5, the J gene TRBJ1-4; D is unresolved. There are 14 residues in the CDR3. Looked up from germline, CDR1 is MNHEY and CDR2 is SVGAGI. Trimming pared 2 bases from V and 6 bases from J, leaving 10 bases between.

This clonotype was counted a few times. This chain links TRBV5-1 with TRBJ2-1; unclear D gene. V shed 0 bases and J shed 10 bases, with 5 bases lying between them. The CDR3 has 11 residues. Germline CDR1 is SGHRS and CDR2 is YFSETQ. The CDR3 loop reads CASSLEVEQFF. The CDR3 bases are TGCGCCAGCAGCTTGGAAGTGGAGCAGTTCTTC.

This rearrangement joins TRBV19 to TRBJ2-1; unclear D gene. The germline V gene has CDR1 LNHDA and CDR2 SQIVND (reference sequence). V was pared by 2 bases and J by 7 bases, with 9 bases between. CDR3 length equals 13 residues. CDR3 protein: CASSIKQRNEQFF. The CDR3 DNA reads as TGTGCCAGTAGTATAAAGCAAAGGAATGAGCAGTTCTTC.

A few counts support this clonotype. The chain couples TRBV28 to TRBJ2-5, with a tentative D call TRBD2 (5 bases). Germline V lookup: CDR1 MDHEN, CDR2 SYDVKM. With 1 base removed from V and 2 bases from J, the gap between germline ends came to 11 bases. The CDR3 extends over 15 amino acids. The CDR3: CASSLSLWRQETQYF. The CDR3 region has the DNA TGTGCCAGCAGTTTATCGTTGTGGAGGCAAGAGACCCAGTACTTC.

V is TRBV6-2 or TRBV6-3 and J is TRBJ2-7; 7 bases agree with TRBD2. The CDR3 totals 14 residues. Germline CDR1 reads MNHEY; CDR2 reads SVGEGT. Trimming cost V 6 bases and J 0 bases; bases outside gene matches: 5. The CDR3 loop is CASRTGGSSYEQYF. In DNA, the CDR3 is TGTGCCAGCAGAACGGGCGGGAGCTCCTACGAGCAGTACTTC.

The CDR3 DNA reads as TGTGCCAGCAGTTTTTCCCCAGGGACAGGGGGCAGCGAGCAGTACTTC. This encodes CASSFSPGTGGSEQYF. The chain carries TRBV27 and TRBJ2-7; 12 bases are a match to TRBD1. CDR1 MNHEY and CDR2 SMNVEV come from the germline V gene (reference sequence). After removal of 3 bases from V and 6 bases from J, the junction contained 9 bases not matched to a gene. The CDR3 length is 16 residues.

This clonotype has at least ten counts. This chain uses TRBV20-1 with TRBJ1-6; D is perhaps TRBD1 (5 bases). The V gene lost 3 bases and the J gene lost 10 bases, with 16 bases spanning the gap. From germline, CDR1 is DFQATT and CDR2 SNEGSKA (reference sequence). This CDR3 is 14 amino acids long. The chain's CDR3 is CSASPVQGPSPLHF. The CDR3 DNA follows: TGCAGTGCTAGTCCGGTGCAGGGTCCGTCACCCCTCCACTTT.